Below, one T cell receptor beta chain is given with its context. The antigen is unknown. The data are from a study of CD8+ T cells in alopecia areata. As for the study in general: Tofacitinib exposure lasted 6 to 18 months, followed by 6 months off drug. Whole-study results and caveats: For lesional scalp, especially alopecia totalis/universalis, clonality was higher than in normal scalp.

V shed 4 bases, J shed 2 bases, and the junction held 3 bases outside the gene matches. The CDR3 runs to 14 residues. Punch biopsies of lesional scalp, plus peripheral blood, were taken from alopecia areata patients. Researchers picked out CD4+ and CD8+ T cells from PBMCs by sorting. cDNA reverse transcribed from extracted RNA served as the sequencing template. Libraries were prepared by immunoSEQ multiplex PCR; TCRdb keeps only in-frame clonotypes and omits some of them. This sample has 110,000 to 150,000 clones, with 58% found just once. This rearrangement joins TRBV23-1 to TRBJ2-3; 7 bases line up with TRBD1. TRBV23-1 has ORF status, its function being uncertain. The sequenced sample was CD4+ T cells sorted from blood, obtained at week 0. This TCR was sampled from a human donor with alopecia areata. CDR3 sequence: CASSRDSLTDTQYF. DNA of the CDR3: TGCGCCAGCAGTCGGGACAGCCTCACAGATACGCAGTATTTT.